This T cell receptor beta chain emerged from a study of T-cell reconstitution after alpha-beta-depleted transplantation in children. Study-wide points: In patients about two months after transplant, alpha-beta T cells reportedly arose from several hundred expanded graft clones. The main origin of T-cell counts and diversity one year after transplant was newly produced T cells.

CDR3 length equals 16 residues. The germline V gene encodes CDR1 LGHNA and CDR2 YSLEER. V lost 0 bases and J lost 3, with 14 bases in between. Researchers prepared the TCRbeta library using unique molecular identifiers, the study reports. TCRdb used MiXCR to reprocess the PCR reads, holding one entry per CDR3 protein. The sample comprises around 100,000 distinct CDR3 sequences, about 6.8% of which are singletons, and about a sixth rests with the top ten. As to this clonotype: As yet, its antigen is unknown.

The sequence came from a boy aged 2 to 10 with acute lymphoblastic leukemia, due to receive a stem cell transplant. The rearrangement uses TRBV4-3 and TRBJ1-2, with D uncertain. The specimen comprised PBMCs, sampled before TCRalphabeta/CD19-depleted stem cell transplant. The CDR3 loop is CASSQDRRTDYYGYTF. In DNA form, the CDR3 reads TGCGCCAGCAGCCAAGATCGGAGGACGGACTACTATGGCTACACCTTC.